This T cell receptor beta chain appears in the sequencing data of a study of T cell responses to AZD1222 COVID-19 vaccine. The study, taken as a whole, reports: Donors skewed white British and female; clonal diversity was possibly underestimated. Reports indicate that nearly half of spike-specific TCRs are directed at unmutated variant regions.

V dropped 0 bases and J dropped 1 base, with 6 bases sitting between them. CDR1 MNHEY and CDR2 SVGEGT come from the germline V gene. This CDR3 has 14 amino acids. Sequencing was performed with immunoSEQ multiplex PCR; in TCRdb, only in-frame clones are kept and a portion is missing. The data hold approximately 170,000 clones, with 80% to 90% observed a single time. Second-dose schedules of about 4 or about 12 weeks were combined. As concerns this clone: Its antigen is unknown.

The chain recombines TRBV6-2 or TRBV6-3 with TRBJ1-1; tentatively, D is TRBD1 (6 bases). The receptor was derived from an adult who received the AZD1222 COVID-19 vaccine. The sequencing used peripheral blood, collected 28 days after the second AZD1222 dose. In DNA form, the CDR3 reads TGTGCCAGCAGTTACTCACAGGGGAACACTGAAGCTTTCTTT. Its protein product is CASSYSQGNTEAFF.